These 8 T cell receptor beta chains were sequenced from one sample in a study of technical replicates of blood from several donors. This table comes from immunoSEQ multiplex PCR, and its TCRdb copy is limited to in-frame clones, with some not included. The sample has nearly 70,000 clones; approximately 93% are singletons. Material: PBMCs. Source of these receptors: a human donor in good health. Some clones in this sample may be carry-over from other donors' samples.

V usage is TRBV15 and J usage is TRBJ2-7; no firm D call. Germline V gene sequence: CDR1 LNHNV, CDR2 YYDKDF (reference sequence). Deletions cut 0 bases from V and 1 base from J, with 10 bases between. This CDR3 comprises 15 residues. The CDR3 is CATSRDRGSSYEQYF. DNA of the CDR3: TGTGCCACCAGCAGAGATCGAGGCAGTTCCTACGAGCAGTACTTC.

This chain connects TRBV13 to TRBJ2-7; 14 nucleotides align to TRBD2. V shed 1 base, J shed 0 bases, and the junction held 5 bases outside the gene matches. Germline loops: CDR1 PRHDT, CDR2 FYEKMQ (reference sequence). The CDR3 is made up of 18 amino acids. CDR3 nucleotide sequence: TGTGCCAGCAGCTTAGAGGGGGGGACTAGCGGGAGCTCCTACGAGCAGTACTTC. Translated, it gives CASSLEGGTSGSSYEQYF.

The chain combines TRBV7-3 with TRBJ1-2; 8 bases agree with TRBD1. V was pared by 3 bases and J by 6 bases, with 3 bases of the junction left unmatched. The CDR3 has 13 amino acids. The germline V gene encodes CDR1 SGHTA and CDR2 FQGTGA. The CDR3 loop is CASSFGQGDGYTF. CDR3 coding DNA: TGTGCCAGCAGCTTCGGACAGGGTGATGGCTACACCTTC.

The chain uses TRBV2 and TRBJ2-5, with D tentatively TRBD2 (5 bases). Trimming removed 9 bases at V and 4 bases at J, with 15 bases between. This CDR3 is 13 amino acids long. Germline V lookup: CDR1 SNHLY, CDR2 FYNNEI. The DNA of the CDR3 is TGTGCCAGTGCAGGAGGTTGGCGAGAGACCCAGTACTTC. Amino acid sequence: CASAGGWRETQYF.

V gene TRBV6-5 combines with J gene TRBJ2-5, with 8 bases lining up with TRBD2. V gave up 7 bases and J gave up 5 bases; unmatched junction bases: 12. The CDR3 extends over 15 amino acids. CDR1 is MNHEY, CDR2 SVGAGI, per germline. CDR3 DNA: TGTGCCAGCACGGGATCCCAGCGGGGGCGGGAGACCCAGTACTTC. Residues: CASTGSQRGRETQYF.

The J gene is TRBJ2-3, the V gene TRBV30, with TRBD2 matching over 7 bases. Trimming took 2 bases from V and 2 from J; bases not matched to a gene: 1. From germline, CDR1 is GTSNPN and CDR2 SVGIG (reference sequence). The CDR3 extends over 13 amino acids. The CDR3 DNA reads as TGTGCCTGGAGTAGCGGGGCCACAGATACGCAGTATTTT. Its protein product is CAWSSGATDTQYF. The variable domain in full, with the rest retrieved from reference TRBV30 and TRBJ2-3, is SQTIHQWPATLVQPVGSPLSLECTVEGTSNPNLYWYRQAAGRGLQLLFYSVGIGQISSEVPQNLSASRPQDRQFILSSKKLLLSDSGFYLCAWSSGATDTQYFGPGTRLTVL.

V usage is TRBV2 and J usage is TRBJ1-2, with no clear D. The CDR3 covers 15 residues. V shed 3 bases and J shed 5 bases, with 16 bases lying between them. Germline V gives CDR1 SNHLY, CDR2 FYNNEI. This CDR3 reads CASSEASGSGYGYTF. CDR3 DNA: TGTGCCAGCAGTGAGGCCTCCGGCTCGGGGTATGGCTACACCTTC.

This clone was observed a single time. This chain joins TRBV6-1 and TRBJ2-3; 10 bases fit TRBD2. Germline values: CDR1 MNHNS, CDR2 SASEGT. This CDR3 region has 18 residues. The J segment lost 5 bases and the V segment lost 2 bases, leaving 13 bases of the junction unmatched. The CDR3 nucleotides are TGTGCCAGCAGTGAAAGGCTAGCGGGAGTAAGTCCTATAGATACGCAGTATTTT. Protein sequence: CASSERLAGVSPIDTQYF.